The sequence of this T cell receptor beta chain was determined in a study of blood T cell repertoires in COVID-19 (dated by TCRdb to about 2020). Background for the entire study: Samples covering the acute and convalescent phases of COVID-19 were provided by collaborators in the United States, Italy and Spain. HLA class I and class II types, where available, came from metadata supplied by the sample provider rather than from assay-based typing. Samples were obtained from the ongoing ImmuneRACE study (first 160 participants) and from about 1,300 subjects provided by 6 global collaborators. Nearly every sample came with metadata listing a de-identified subject ID, COVID-19 status, age in years and sex. The material from the prospective study consisted of cDNA or gDNA derived from T cells, B-cell-depleted T cells, or PBMCs. Subjects who had been exposed to COVID-19, were actively infected with it, or had recovered from it provided the deeply sampled blood TCRbeta repertoires that made up the dataset. A freely available public database, intended as a resource for researchers studying the immune response to SARS-CoV-2, is where the repertoires were released. The investigation overall reported the following: The quantity of clinical and demographic metadata differed by source and by participant and was supplied without curation.

TCRbeta CDR3 regions were amplified from genomic DNA using the immunoSEQ Assay, a bias-controlled multiplex PCR. The authors' analysis ran thus. Within the assay, amplification of reference gene primers was used to estimate how many nucleated cells each sample contained. Sequence reads were collapsed and filtered to measure the absolute abundance of every unique TCRbeta CDR3 rearrangement. For each sample, productive Simpson clonality was calculated as the square root of Simpson's diversity index across productive rearrangements. TCRdb stores this immuneACCESS table with in-frame sequences only. Part of the clones is absent; in the studies checked, under half of the shortfall reflects unresolved V genes, and no reason is known for the rest. The DNA was the basis for D and trimming; V, J and clone size are from that table. The sample table contains some 200,000 clones; only one count was recorded for 65% to 90% of them. Of the sample, more than 8.5% is held by the ten largest clones.

Its CDR3 holds 19 amino acids, cysteine through phenylalanine. The read is trimmed to its CDR3 DNA, 57 bases read in frame from base 1. V is cut back by 0 bases and J by 1 base, with 10 bases in the junction unmatched. Based on the germline V gene, the CDR1 and CDR2 sequences are LGHNT and FRNRAP. As regards this clone: Which antigen it targets is not known. Within one base of it there is no much larger clone, and no base qualities were kept.

Enrolling through a virtual design, the prospective study's participants ranged in age from about 18 to 100 years and lived across some 22 United States geographic areas. In the prospective study, cohorts were assigned on the basis of participant-reported clinical history obtained from a screening survey and a study questionnaire. In the prospective study, whole blood, serum and a nasopharyngeal or oropharyngeal swab were collected from each participant by mobile phlebotomists. Prospective study participants could optionally give additional blood draws and questionnaires over an approximately two-month period. Before DNA extraction, blood samples from the prospective study were shipped at room temperature or frozen.

The V and J segments used are TRBV12-5 and TRBJ2-3; the central 10 bases match TRBD2. This TCR was sampled from a woman aged 50 to 60 with acute COVID-19. The sequenced material came from PBMCs or T cells enriched from blood (not recorded which). The CDR3: CASGLVGLAGAWGTDTQYF. The DNA is TGTGCTAGTGGTTTGGTTGGTCTAGCGGGGGCTTGGGGCACAGATACGCAGTATTTT.